A single sample is the source of the 16 T cell receptor beta chains below, sequenced in a study of T cell responses to AZD1222 COVID-19 vaccine. The data were produced by immunoSEQ multiplex PCR, yet TCRdb's version contains in-frame clones alone and is incomplete. The data hold under 130,000 clones, with around 90% observed a single time. The material sequenced was peripheral blood, taken on day 0 of AZD1222 vaccination. These receptors were collected from an adult in good health.

The DNA of the CDR3 is TGTGCCACCAGTGATTTTACGGGGGCCGGCTACACCTTC. It is translated as CATSDFTGAGYTF. This rearrangement joins TRBV24-1 to TRBJ1-2; D may be TRBD1 (6 bases). The CDR3 sequence is 13 residues long. V was clipped by 1 base and J by 8 bases, with 10 bases between them. The germline V gene encodes CDR1 KGHDR and CDR2 SFDVKD.

V gene TRBV7-2 combines with J gene TRBJ2-5; no definite D call. This CDR3 contains 14 residues. In germline, CDR1 is SGHTA, CDR2 FQGNSA. V gave up 1 base and J gave up 2 bases, with 8 bases separating them. The CDR3 bases are TGTGCCAGCAGCTTAGGAGACACACAAGAGACCCAGTACTTC. Its translation: CASSLGDTQETQYF.

The chain uses TRBV6-6 and TRBJ2-6, with 8 bases that match TRBD1. The germline gives CDR1 MNHNY, CDR2 SVGAGI (reference sequence). The length of the CDR3 is 17 residues. After removal of 5 bases from V and 2 bases from J, the junction contained 8 bases not matched to a gene. Here the CDR3 reads CASSHRTGKAGANVLTF. DNA of the CDR3: TGTGCCAGCAGTCACAGGACAGGGAAGGCTGGGGCCAACGTCCTGACTTTC.

This chain connects TRBV7-2 to TRBJ2-1, with no clear D. V lost 1 base and J 12 bases, leaving 19 bases between the germline ends. The CDR3 spans 15 residues. Germline values: CDR1 SGHTA, CDR2 FQGNSA. In nucleotides, the CDR3 is TGTGCCAGCAGCTTAGAGGCAAGGGCGGATATTTCGCAGTTCTTC. Amino acids: CASSLEARADISQFF.

This sequence joins TRBV4-1 and TRBJ2-5; possible D gene TRBD1, 5 bases. The CDR3 extends over 13 amino acids. Germline CDR1 is MGHRA and CDR2 is YSYEKL. V lost 8 bases to trimming and J lost 5 bases, with 15 bases between them. In DNA, the CDR3 is TGCGCCAGCGGATCCCAGGGCCTGGAGACCCAGTACTTC. Its translation: CASGSQGLETQYF.

As DNA, the CDR3 is TGTGCCAGCAGGCCCCTGGGCCCCAGGGAGACCCAGTACTTC. This gives the protein CASRPLGPRETQYF. The rearrangement uses TRBV27 and TRBJ2-5, with unresolved D. The germline V gene has CDR1 MNHEY and CDR2 SMNVEV (reference sequence). V lost 6 bases, J lost 5 bases, and 16 bases lay in between. CDR3 length: 14 amino acids.

This clone was counted between two and nine times. This rearrangement joins TRBV5-1 to TRBJ2-7, with TRBD1 matching over 9 bases. V lost 5 bases and J lost 2; bases outside the gene matches: 5. Germline assignment: CDR1 SGHRS and CDR2 YFSETQ. The CDR3 spans 14 residues. The CDR3 is CASRGDREAYEQYF. The CDR3 DNA reads as TGCGCCAGCAGGGGGGACAGGGAAGCCTACGAGCAGTACTTC.

The chain employs TRBV6-2 or TRBV6-3 and TRBJ2-7; 9 nucleotides match TRBD1. Germline loops: CDR1 MNHEY, CDR2 SVGEGT. The CDR3 length is 15 residues. V lost 5 bases, J lost 4 bases, and 9 bases stayed unmatched. CDR3 bases: TGTGCCAGCAGTCGACCCGGGACAGGGAATTACGAGCAGTACTTC. Translated, it gives CASSRPGTGNYEQYF.

The V and J genes are TRBV6-2 or TRBV6-3 and TRBJ2-6, with unresolved D. The germline V and J ends were trimmed by 4 bases and 4 bases, with 11 bases remaining between them. The CDR3 is 15 amino acids. CDR1 and CDR2 from the germline V gene are MNHEY and SVGEGT. CDR3 DNA: TGTGCCAGCAGTTCGATTAACACCGGGGCCAACGTCCTGACTTTC. Protein: CASSSINTGANVLTF.

The chain has TRBV25-1 and TRBJ1-5; the D is unclear. The CDR3 length is 12 residues. V gave up 3 bases and J gave up 6 bases, with 6 bases separating them. Looked up from germline, CDR1 is MGHDK and CDR2 is SYGVNS. This CDR3 reads CASSDGGQPQHF. CDR3 DNA sequence: TGTGCCAGCAGTGATGGAGGTCAGCCCCAGCATTTT.

The chain links TRBV5-1 to TRBJ2-2, with 11 nucleotides matching TRBD1. Looked up from germline, CDR1 is SGHRS and CDR2 is YFSETQ. Trimming took 6 bases from V and 4 from J; bases not matched to a gene: 14. The CDR3 is 18 amino acids. Written as DNA, the CDR3 is TGCGCCAGCATCGGGACAGGGGGGCTAGCGGGGCCCACCGGGGAGCTGTTTTTT. As protein: CASIGTGGLAGPTGELFF.

The V and J genes are TRBV5-1 and TRBJ1-2; D unclear. V shed 0 bases and J shed 7 bases, with 10 bases lying between them. Germline V gene lookup returns CDR1 SGHRS and CDR2 YFSETQ. The CDR3 loop spans 13 amino acids. For the CDR3, the DNA is TGCGCCAGCAGCTTGGCCGGGGATCGTGGCTACACCTTC. Its protein product is CASSLAGDRGYTF.

This clone appeared once. The chain combines TRBV9 with TRBJ1-3, with D possibly TRBD1 on 5 matching bases. Trimming took 5 bases from V and 6 from J, leaving 15 bases between them. The CDR3 consists of 14 residues. CDR1 is SGDLS and CDR2 is YYNGEE in the germline V gene. The chain's CDR3 is CASRPLAGLNTIYF. The CDR3 bases are TGTGCCAGCAGGCCCCTGGCAGGGTTAAACACCATATATTTT.

The V call is TRBV7-9, the J call TRBJ1-1; D ambiguous. The germline V gene has CDR1 SEHNR and CDR2 FQNEAQ (reference sequence). V lost 6 bases to trimming and J lost 0 bases, with 8 bases between them. The CDR3 has 13 residues. The CDR3, as DNA: TGTGCCAGCAGTTACGACATGAACACTGAAGCTTTCTTT. It is translated as CASSYDMNTEAFF.

This chain joins TRBV28 and TRBJ1-2, with D uncertain. CDR3 length equals 13 residues. Germline CDR1 and CDR2: MDHEN and SYDVKM. The V end was cut by 4 bases, the J end by 8 bases, with 14 bases between. The CDR3 nucleotides read TGTGCCAGCAGTTGGTCGTCCAGCCGCGGCTACACCTTC. This translates into CASSWSSSRGYTF.

The chain links TRBV7-2 to TRBJ2-7, with D unresolved. Germline-derived CDR1 and CDR2 are SGHTA and FQGNSA. The CDR3 is 13 residues long. V was pared by 3 bases and J by 3 bases, with 9 bases between. The CDR3 bases are TGTGCCAGCAGCTTTGAGTTATTCTACGAGCAGTACTTC. Its protein product is CASSFELFYEQYF.